These 23 T cell receptor beta chains originate from one sample sequenced in a study of shared clonotypes between healthy human individuals. Profiled with immunoSEQ multiplex PCR; TCRdb holds only in-frame clones, not every one. The table includes 2 million to 2.5 million clones, around 90% detected once. Input material: naive CD4+ T cells from PBMCs. Subset of the sample: CD45RA+ positively selected. These receptors were collected from a man in his late teens or twenties in good health. Some clones in this sample may be carry-over from other donors' samples.

The CDR3 region is CASSLAFGTADEKLFF. The DNA for the CDR3 is TGTGCCAGCAGCTTAGCATTCGGGACGGCTGATGAAAAACTGTTTTTT. V is TRBV7-9 and J is TRBJ1-4, with TRBD1 as a possible D gene (5 bases). This CDR3 spans 16 amino acids. Germline loops: CDR1 SEHNR, CDR2 FQNEAQ (reference sequence). V was clipped by 0 bases and J by 6 bases, with 14 bases between them. The entire variable domain, with the rest obtained from reference TRBV7-9 and TRBJ1-4, is as follows: DTGVSQNPRHKITKRGQNVTFRCDPISEHNRLYWYRQTLGQGPEFLTYFQNEAQLEKSRLLSDRFSAERPKGSFSTLEIQRTEQGDSAMYLCASSLAFGTADEKLFFGSGTQLSVL.

This clone was seen just once. This chain links TRBV7-9 with TRBJ2-1; D is perhaps TRBD2 (7 bases). From germline, CDR1 is SEHNR and CDR2 FQNEAQ (reference sequence). This CDR3 is 17 amino acids long. V was pared by 3 bases and J by 10 bases, with 25 bases between. As DNA, the CDR3 is TGTGCCAGCAGCTTCTTCCCGAGCACTGGGGGGGCGAGGGAGCAGTTCTTC. Its protein is CASSFFPSTGGAREQFF. Looking up the rest from reference TRBV7-9 and TRBJ2-1 gives the full variable domain: DTGVSQNPRHKITKRGQNVTFRCDPISEHNRLYWYRQTLGQGPEFLTYFQNEAQLEKSRLLSDRFSAERPKGSFSTLEIQRTEQGDSAMYLCASSFFPSTGGAREQFFGPGTRLTVL.

The CDR3 DNA follows: TGTGCCATCAGTCAAAACAGGGAAATTGGCACAGATACGCAGTATTTT. It yields the protein CAISQNREIGTDTQYF. The J gene is TRBJ2-3, the V gene TRBV10-3; D is perhaps TRBD1 (6 bases). This CDR3 spans 16 amino acids. V was clipped by 5 bases and J by 1 base, with 16 bases between them. Per germline, CDR1 ENHRY and CDR2 SYGVKD.

The rearrangement uses TRBV10-3 and TRBJ2-7; 12 bases are a match to TRBD2. The CDR3 runs to 17 residues. Germline V gene data show CDR1 as ENHRY and CDR2 as SYGVKD. J gave up 5 bases and V 6 bases, and 14 bases lay outside the gene matches. In DNA, the CDR3 is TGTGCCATCAGGGGGGGACTAGCGGGTTTAGCTGGCCACGAGCAGTACTTC. It translates to CAIRGGLAGLAGHEQYF.

In the case of this clone: Other DNA sequences in the same sample also yield this CDR3. V gene TRBV6-1 combines with J gene TRBJ2-2; D possibly corresponds to TRBD2 (5 bases). V gave up 2 bases and J gave up 4 bases, with 8 bases separating them. The germline V gene has CDR1 MNHNS and CDR2 SASEGT. This CDR3 spans 14 amino acids. In DNA form, the CDR3 reads TGTGCCAGCAGTGAACCGGGATTCACCGGGGAGCTGTTTTTT. This encodes CASSEPGFTGELFF.

V is TRBV12-5 and J is TRBJ2-3, with TRBD2 matching 7 bases. CDR1 LGHNT and CDR2 FRNRAP come from the germline V gene. This CDR3 has 12 amino acids. The CDR3 region has the DNA TGTGCCTCTAGCGGACCCACAGATACGCAGTATTTT. As protein: CASSGPTDTQYF.

The chain links TRBV23-1 to TRBJ2-7; the match to TRBD2 covers 8 bases. TRBV23-1 is recorded as an ORF, its role being uncertain. Trimming cost V 3 bases and J 3 bases; bases outside gene matches: 4. This CDR3 is 14 amino acids long. The CDR3 DNA reads as TGCGCCAGCAGTCAGAAGGGGACTAGCTACGAGCAGTACTTC. It encodes CASSQKGTSYEQYF.

J is TRBJ2-3 and V is TRBV7-3; TRBD1 matches at 7 bases. The germline gives CDR1 SGHTA, CDR2 FQGTGA. The CDR3 is 14 amino acids. V lost 5 bases and J lost 4; bases outside the gene matches: 6. The CDR3 here is CASSLGQRADTQYF. DNA of the CDR3: TGTGCCAGCAGCCTGGGACAGAGGGCAGATACGCAGTATTTT.

The V gene is TRBV14, the J gene TRBJ2-1; TRBD2 might be the D (5 bases). V gave up 1 base and J gave up 1 base, with 11 bases separating them. CDR3 length: 16 residues. CDR1 is SGHDN and CDR2 is FVKESK in the germline V gene. CDR3 in DNA: TGTGCCAGCAGCCAAGGGGCTAGGAGGTCCTACAATGAGCAGTTCTTC. Translated: CASSQGARRSYNEQFF.

This chain links TRBV5-1 with TRBJ2-7; 9 bases agree with TRBD2. With V trimmed by 4 bases and J by 2 bases, 7 bases remained unmatched. CDR1 and CDR2 (germline): SGHRS, YFSETQ. This CDR3 spans 15 amino acids. The DNA of the CDR3 is TGCGCCAGCAGCCCGACGCTAGCGGGAACCTACGAGCAGTACTTC. The encoded protein is CASSPTLAGTYEQYF.

The chain couples TRBV2 to TRBJ2-7, with D possibly matching TRBD2 (6 bases). V was clipped by 7 bases and J by 3 bases, with 19 bases between them. Germline-derived CDR1 and CDR2 are SNHLY and FYNNEI. The CDR3 contains 15 residues. CDR3: CASTEQDTGDYEQYF. Written as DNA, the CDR3 is TGTGCCAGCACCGAACAGGACACGGGAGACTACGAGCAGTACTTC.

The rearrangement uses TRBV11-2 and TRBJ1-2, with TRBD1 matching over 9 bases. Trimming cost V 1 base and J 5 bases; bases outside gene matches: 8. The CDR3 runs 16 residues. Germline CDR1 and CDR2: SGHAT and FQNNGV. As DNA, the CDR3 is TGTGCCAGCAGCTTAGCCGGGACAGGGTCTGATTATGGCTACACCTTC. It translates to CASSLAGTGSDYGYTF.

This clone was counted only a few times. The chain uses TRBV6-1 and TRBJ1-5; D might be TRBD1 (5 bases). The CDR3 extends over 14 amino acids. The germline V gene has CDR1 MNHNS and CDR2 SASEGT. V gave up 2 bases and J gave up 3 bases, with 8 bases separating them. The CDR3 reads CASSERQTNQPQHF. For the CDR3, the DNA is TGTGCCAGCAGTGAAAGACAGACCAATCAGCCCCAGCATTTT.

V usage is TRBV14 and J usage is TRBJ2-5; 9 bases fit TRBD1. This CDR3 has 15 amino acids. The V and J ends lost 4 bases and 4 bases, in that order; junction bases with no gene match: 7. Germline CDR1 and CDR2: SGHDN and FVKESK. The CDR3 DNA reads as TGTGCCAGCAGCCGGACGCGACAGGGGGTAGAGACCCAGTACTTC. The encoded protein is CASSRTRQGVETQYF.

V gene TRBV28 combines with J gene TRBJ1-3; 8 nucleotides match TRBD1. The CDR3 is 17 residues long. The junction had 7 bases not matched to a gene; V was cut back by 3 bases and J by 0 bases. Germline CDR1 and CDR2: MDHEN and SYDVKM. CDR3 in DNA: TGTGCCAGCAGTTTCCGACAGGGGTTGATCTCTGGAAACACCATATATTTT. Its translation is CASSFRQGLISGNTIYF.

The V gene is TRBV27, the J gene TRBJ2-7, with D uncertain. CDR3 length: 14 residues. Germline V CDR1 and CDR2: MNHEY, SMNVEV (reference sequence). Trimming left V 4 bases short and J 7 bases short, with 17 bases between. The CDR3 region is CASSSIDKRGEQYF. In DNA form, the CDR3 reads TGTGCCAGCAGTTCCATCGATAAGAGAGGAGAGCAGTACTTC.

This clone was detected only a few times. The rearrangement joins TRBV29-1 to TRBJ1-1; D not certain. Germline lookup yields CDR1 SQVTM and CDR2 ANQGSEA. V lost 5 bases and J 1 base, leaving 11 bases between the germline ends. This CDR3 has 13 amino acids. In DNA, the CDR3 is TGCAGCGTTTACCTGACTGAGAACACTGAAGCTTTCTTT. Protein sequence: CSVYLTENTEAFF.

The V and J genes are TRBV28 and TRBJ2-7, with 9 bases fitting TRBD2. The CDR3 totals 15 residues. Germline values: CDR1 MDHEN, CDR2 SYDVKM. The junction had 9 bases not matched to a gene; V was cut back by 6 bases and J by 3 bases. This CDR3 reads CASRVGTSYFYEQYF. The CDR3 nucleotides are TGTGCCAGCAGAGTGGGGACTAGCTATTTCTACGAGCAGTACTTC.

The chain has TRBV6-1 and TRBJ1-4; 7 nucleotides agree with TRBD1. The V gene's germline CDR1 is MNHNS and CDR2 SASEGT. There are 15 residues in the CDR3. The junction had 9 bases not matched to a gene; V was cut back by 6 bases and J by 5 bases. CDR3 nucleotides: TGTGCCAGCAGGGCCTACAGGGGAGGCAATGAAAAACTGTTTTTT. Its translation is CASRAYRGGNEKLFF.

The chain links TRBV6-5 to TRBJ2-5; unclear D gene. This CDR3 spans 12 amino acids. Per germline, CDR1 MNHEY and CDR2 SVGAGI. The V and J ends lost 8 bases and 5 bases respectively, with 12 bases between them. CDR3: CASGEDGETQYF. CDR3 in DNA: TGTGCCAGCGGAGAGGACGGGGAGACCCAGTACTTC.

The CDR3, as DNA: TGTGCCAGCAGCTACCGTCAGGGGGCATACAATGAGCAGTTCTTC. Translated, it gives CASSYRQGAYNEQFF. V and J are TRBV7-9 and TRBJ2-1, with 8 bases that match TRBD1. Germline trimming cut 4 bases from V and 4 bases from J; bases unmatched to any gene: 6. The CDR3 runs 15 residues. CDR1 and CDR2 from the germline V gene are SEHNR and FQNEAQ (reference sequence).

The chain combines TRBV19 with TRBJ2-1; tentatively, D is TRBD1 (5 bases). The CDR3 is 14 amino acids. CDR1 LNHDA and CDR2 SQIVND come from the germline V gene (reference sequence). V lost 5 bases and J lost 4, with 12 bases in between. The CDR3 loop reads CASSSRQLYNEQFF. CDR3 nucleotide sequence: TGTGCCAGTAGTTCCCGACAGCTATACAATGAGCAGTTCTTC.

This chain connects TRBV7-8 to TRBJ2-3; no reliable D call. The CDR3 runs 14 residues. The germline gives CDR1 SGHVS, CDR2 FQNEAQ. V gave up 5 bases and J gave up 3 bases, with 12 bases separating them. The CDR3 sequence: CASSPGRTTDTQYF. CDR3 nucleotides: TGTGCCAGCAGCCCCGGAAGAACAACAGATACGCAGTATTTT.